These 20 T cell receptor beta chains share one sample of origin, sequenced in a study of OX40 agonist ivuxolimab in advanced cancers. Profiling relied on immunoSEQ multiplex PCR, and the TCRdb table lists in-frame clones only, not all of them. Among roughly 43,000 clones listed, 70% to 85% were seen once. The input for sequencing was CD4+ or CD8+ T cells sorted from blood, taken in a trial of the OX40 agonist ivuxolimab. These receptor sequences come from an adult with an advanced solid tumor such as melanoma, head and neck, liver or kidney cancer.

V gene TRBV2 combines with J gene TRBJ1-2, with 7 bases aligning to TRBD1. V trimming: 6 bases; J trimming: 3 bases; junction bases outside the gene matches: 10. CDR1 and CDR2 from the germline V gene are SNHLY and FYNNEI. This CDR3 comprises 15 residues. The CDR3 region has the DNA TGTGCCAGCAGGTCAGACAGGGCACTTGACTATGGCTACACCTTC. It encodes CASRSDRALDYGYTF.

The CDR3 reads CSVEDFAGRYNEQFF. CDR3 coding DNA: TGCAGCGTTGAAGATTTCGCGGGGCGGTACAATGAGCAGTTCTTC. This chain connects TRBV29-1 to TRBJ2-1; possible D gene TRBD2, 6 bases. Between the trimmed V and J ends, which lost 0 bases and 4 bases, there was a span of 13 bases. The CDR3 extends over 15 amino acids. The germline V gene has CDR1 SQVTM and CDR2 ANQGSEA.

This CDR3 reads CASSPGQGNTEAFF. The CDR3 DNA reads TGTGCCAGCTCCCCGGGACAGGGAAACACTGAAGCTTTCTTT. The chain couples TRBV18 to TRBJ1-1; 9 nucleotides align to TRBD1. V gave up 6 bases and J gave up 2 bases; unmatched junction bases: 4. CDR3 length equals 14 residues. Germline assignment: CDR1 KGHSH and CDR2 LQKENI.

This rearrangement joins TRBV6-5 to TRBJ1-2, with D possibly matching TRBD1 (5 bases). CDR3 length: 13 residues. In germline, CDR1 is MNHEY, CDR2 SVGAGI. The ends were cut back, 0 bases at V and 9 bases at J, with 11 bases in the middle. As DNA, the CDR3 is TGTGCCAGCAGTTACTCGAGGGGAAGGAGCTACACCTTC. This encodes CASSYSRGRSYTF.

The gene calls are TRBV7-2 and TRBJ1-3; D gene ambiguous. From germline, CDR1 is SGHTA and CDR2 FQGNSA. This CDR3 contains 14 residues. The V and J ends lost 2 bases and 3 bases respectively, with 8 bases between them. The CDR3: CASSLNKGGNTIYF. The CDR3 bases are TGTGCCAGCAGCTTAAACAAGGGTGGAAACACCATATATTTT.

V usage is TRBV7-2 and J usage is TRBJ2-3; D is unresolved. Looked up from germline, CDR1 is SGHTA and CDR2 is FQGNSA. Between the trimmed V and J ends, which lost 6 bases and 5 bases, there was a span of 9 bases. There are 12 residues in the CDR3. The DNA of the CDR3 is TGTGCCAGCAGTTTACAGTTAGATACGCAGTATTTT. It specifies CASSLQLDTQYF.

This clone was seen only a few times. The chain carries TRBV20-1 and TRBJ2-1; D call uncertain. The CDR3 extends over 10 amino acids. V lost 4 bases to trimming and J lost 5 bases, with 3 bases between them. The germline V gene has CDR1 DFQATT and CDR2 SNEGSKA (reference sequence). Here the CDR3 reads CSAKDNEQFF. As DNA, the CDR3 is TGCAGTGCTAAGGACAATGAGCAGTTCTTC.

V gene TRBV10-2 combines with J gene TRBJ1-1, with D unresolved. This CDR3 has 9 residues. V gave up 9 bases and J gave up 1 base, with 0 bases separating them. In germline, CDR1 is WSHSY, CDR2 SAAADI. The CDR3 reads CARNTEAFF. CDR3 nucleotide sequence: TGCGCCAGGAACACTGAAGCTTTCTTT.

The CDR3 DNA reads as TGTGCCTGGAGTGTACTGGTACAGGGGACCGGGCGAACCCCTGGGGCCAACGTCCTGACTTTC. As protein: CAWSVLVQGTGRTPGANVLTF. This rearrangement joins TRBV30 to TRBJ2-6, with 7 nucleotides matching TRBD1. V trimming: 0 bases; J trimming: 2 bases; junction bases outside the gene matches: 19. Germline loops: CDR1 GTSNPN, CDR2 SVGIG (reference sequence). This CDR3 has 21 residues.

The V call is TRBV29-1, the J call TRBJ2-1; TRBD1 agrees at 8 bases. This CDR3 contains 14 residues. V lost 1 base and J lost 9; bases outside the gene matches: 8. Germline loops: CDR1 SQVTM, CDR2 ANQGSEA. The CDR3 coding sequence is TGCAGCGTTGAAGGCAGGGGGCTCTTGGGTGAGCAGTTCTTC. Translated, it gives CSVEGRGLLGEQFF.

Concerning this clone: Other DNA sequences in the sample encode the same CDR3. The V gene is TRBV30, the J gene TRBJ1-6; possibly TRBD1 for D (6 bases). This CDR3 is 16 amino acids long. Per germline, CDR1 GTSNPN and CDR2 SVGIG (reference sequence). Deletions cut 3 bases from V and 7 bases from J, with 19 bases between. CDR3 bases: TGTGCCTGGAGCGCCGCGTGGACAGAGAGAAATTCACCCCTCCACTTT. Amino acid sequence: CAWSAAWTERNSPLHF. Based on the CDR3 plus reference TRBV30 and TRBJ1-6, the full variable domain is SQTIHQWPATLVQPVGSPLSLECTVEGTSNPNLYWYRQAAGRGLQLLFYSVGIGQISSEVPQNLSASRPQDRQFILSSKKLLLSDSGFYLCAWSAAWTERNSPLHFGNGTRLTVT.

This chain uses TRBV5-6 with TRBJ2-3; TRBD2 agrees at 8 bases. Germline trimming cut 2 bases from V and 0 bases from J; bases unmatched to any gene: 5. The CDR3 extends over 16 amino acids. Germline CDR1 reads SGHDT; CDR2 reads YYEEEE. This CDR3 reads CASSLVAGTSTDTQYF. CDR3 DNA: TGTGCCAGCAGCTTAGTAGCGGGGACTAGCACAGATACGCAGTATTTT.

V gene TRBV29-1 combines with J gene TRBJ1-2, with D perhaps matching TRBD1 (5 bases). Germline CDR1 is SQVTM and CDR2 is ANQGSEA. Trimming removed 6 bases from V and 7 bases from J, with 15 bases in between. This CDR3 is built from 12 residues. CDR3 in amino acids: CSVSEGLGGYTF. In DNA, the CDR3 is TGCAGCGTCTCCGAGGGGTTGGGTGGCTACACCTTC.

The rearrangement uses TRBV6-1 and TRBJ2-5; TRBD2 agrees at 7 bases. Germline V gene data show CDR1 as MNHNS and CDR2 as SASEGT. Unmatched junction bases numbered 7, after V lost 8 bases and J lost 4 bases. The CDR3 contains 13 residues. Here the CDR3 reads CASRGGGRETQYF. In DNA form, the CDR3 reads TGTGCCAGCCGCGGGGGAGGACGAGAGACCCAGTACTTC.

By sample share, this clone is medium-sized. The V and J genes are TRBV27 and TRBJ1-5; D is unclear. CDR3 length: 13 amino acids. Germline V CDR1 and CDR2: MNHEY, SMNVEV (reference sequence). Trimming removed 4 bases from V and 5 bases from J, with 9 bases in between. Here the CDR3 reads CASSSWGDQPQHF. DNA of the CDR3: TGTGCCAGCAGTTCCTGGGGAGATCAGCCCCAGCATTTT.

There are a few counts of this clone. The rearrangement links TRBV5-4 to TRBJ2-3; D is possibly TRBD1 (5 bases). V dropped 4 bases and J dropped 0 bases, with 15 bases sitting between them. Germline V gene data show CDR1 as SGHNT and CDR2 as YYREEE (reference sequence). This CDR3 has 16 residues. For the CDR3, the DNA is TGTGCCAGCAGCCCCAGGGTGATAGCCAGCACAGATACGCAGTATTTT. Amino acids: CASSPRVIASTDTQYF.

The chain has TRBV5-4 and TRBJ1-1; the D is unclear. Germline loops: CDR1 SGHNT, CDR2 YYREEE (reference sequence). The CDR3 spans 14 residues. V gave up 5 bases and J gave up 6 bases, with 17 bases separating them. The CDR3: CASSPPDMRAEAFF. The CDR3 DNA is TGTGCCAGCAGTCCCCCCGACATGCGGGCTGAAGCTTTCTTT. Combining the CDR3 with reference TRBV5-4 and TRBJ1-1 gives the whole variable domain ETGVTQSPTHLIKTRGQQVTLRCSSQSGHNTVSWYQQALGQGPQFIFQYYREEENGRGNFPPRFSGLQFPNYSSELNVNALELDDSALYLCASSPPDMRAEAFFGQGTRLTVV.

Only one count was recorded for this clone. The rearrangement joins TRBV5-6 to TRBJ1-1; 7 nucleotides line up with TRBD1. Germline V gene sequence: CDR1 SGHDT, CDR2 YYEEEE. The J segment lost 0 bases and the V segment lost 6 bases, leaving 8 bases of the junction unmatched. This CDR3 contains 15 residues. CDR3: CASTDRSKMNTEAFF. Here the CDR3 DNA reads TGTGCCAGCACGGACAGGTCGAAAATGAACACTGAAGCTTTCTTT.

The chain is built from TRBV14 and TRBJ2-1, with D tentatively TRBD1 (5 bases). The V end lost 4 bases, the J end lost 6 bases, and 13 bases lay between the germline ends. CDR3 length: 14 amino acids. CDR1 SGHDN and CDR2 FVKESK come from the germline V gene. As DNA, the CDR3 is TGTGCCAGCAGCCCTATAAGGGGCTCCAATGAGCAGTTCTTC. Encoded protein: CASSPIRGSNEQFF.

The chain's CDR3 is CASSEVAGITDTQYF. CDR3 sequence (DNA): TGTGCCAGCAGTGAAGTAGCTGGGATCACAGATACGCAGTATTTT. The chain couples TRBV2 to TRBJ2-3, with D uncertain. CDR1 and CDR2 (germline): SNHLY, FYNNEI. Trimming cost V 1 base and J 2 bases, with 10 bases left between them. This CDR3 has 15 residues.